The 9 T cell receptor beta chains presented below share a single source sample, sequenced in a study of cytomegalovirus exposure and HLA in healthy donors. The table came from immunoSEQ multiplex PCR; TCRdb's copy has only in-frame clones and leaves some out. The table lists 300,000 or so clones, over 75% of them singletons. The specimen was PBMCs. These receptors originate from a man aged 25-40 years in good health and CMV-seronegative.

V is TRBV5-1 and J is TRBJ2-2, with TRBD2 matching 12 bases. V gave up 5 bases and J gave up 5 bases; unmatched junction bases: 13. The CDR3 covers 18 residues. Germline CDR1 reads SGHRS; CDR2 reads YFSETQ. As DNA, the CDR3 is TGCGCCAGCAGTCCCGGGACTAGCGGGCCTAGAAGGACCGGGGAGCTGTTTTTT. This sequence encodes CASSPGTSGPRRTGELFF.

The chain employs TRBV29-1 and TRBJ2-1, with a tentative D call TRBD1 (5 bases). Germline CDR1 is SQVTM and CDR2 is ANQGSEA. CDR3 length equals 15 residues. Trimming stripped 4 bases from V and 0 bases from J, with 13 bases between. The CDR3 sequence: CSVGGSLSSYNEQFF. The CDR3 DNA is TGCAGCGTTGGGGGCAGCCTGAGCTCCTACAATGAGCAGTTCTTC.

The chain links TRBV18 to TRBJ1-1, with D perhaps TRBD1 (5 bases). The CDR3 loop spans 13 amino acids. V was trimmed by 3 bases and J by 5 bases, leaving 10 bases between them. Germline CDR1 is KGHSH and CDR2 is LQKENI. The CDR3 is CASSPRPGTEAFF. Written as DNA, the CDR3 is TGTGCCAGCTCACCCCGGCCAGGGACTGAAGCTTTCTTT. Together with reference TRBV18 and TRBJ1-1, the CDR3 gives the full variable domain: NAGVMQNPRHLVRRRGQEARLRCSPMKGHSHVYWYRQLPEEGLKFMVYLQKENIIDESGMPKERFSAEFPKEGPSILRIQQVVRGDSAAYFCASSPRPGTEAFFGQGTRLTVV.

The V call is TRBV6-1, the J call TRBJ1-6; 7 nucleotides match TRBD1. V shed 6 bases, J shed 14 bases, and the junction held 4 bases outside the gene matches. The CDR3 is 11 amino acids. Germline CDR1 and CDR2: MNHNS and SASEGT. Written as DNA, the CDR3 is TGTGCCAGCAGCGACAGGGTCACCCTCCACTTT. Translating it yields CASSDRVTLHF.

This rearrangement joins TRBV27 to TRBJ1-6; 8 bases agree with TRBD1. The trim removed 6 bases at V and 2 bases at J, leaving 6 bases unmatched. The CDR3 is 16 amino acids. Germline loops: CDR1 MNHEY, CDR2 SMNVEV (reference sequence). The CDR3 reads CASSRTDRAYNSPLHF. The CDR3 coding sequence is TGTGCCAGCAGCCGAACGGACAGGGCCTATAATTCACCCCTCCACTTT.

The V call is TRBV5-6, the J call TRBJ2-1, with 8 nucleotides matching TRBD2. The CDR3 is 16 residues long. V lost 4 bases, J lost 3 bases, and 9 bases stayed unmatched. CDR1 is SGHDT and CDR2 is YYEEEE in the germline V gene. The CDR3 sequence: CASSTPSGSLYNEQFF. As DNA, the CDR3 is TGTGCCAGCAGCACCCCAAGCGGGAGCCTCTACAATGAGCAGTTCTTC.

In DNA, the CDR3 is TGTGCCAGCAGTTATTCCGGGATCAACGTCCTGACTTTC. It encodes CASSYSGINVLTF. The chain recombines TRBV6-5 with TRBJ2-6; D perhaps matches TRBD2 (5 bases). This CDR3 comprises 13 residues. V dropped 3 bases and J dropped 9 bases, with 9 bases sitting between them. Looked up from germline, CDR1 is MNHEY and CDR2 is SVGAGI.

This clone was seen a handful of times. The chain uses TRBV2 and TRBJ2-7; TRBD1 agrees at 10 bases. The CDR3 runs 13 residues. The junction had 6 bases not matched to a gene; V was cut back by 6 bases and J by 7 bases. CDR1 is SNHLY, CDR2 FYNNEI, per germline. The CDR3: CASRRQGAGEQYF. The CDR3 coding sequence is TGTGCCAGCAGGCGACAGGGGGCGGGGGAGCAGTACTTC.

This chain joins TRBV7-2 and TRBJ1-2, with a weak D call TRBD1 (5 bases). In germline, CDR1 is SGHTA, CDR2 FQGNSA. This CDR3 is 15 amino acids long. The ends were cut back, 3 bases at V and 0 bases at J, with 11 bases in the middle. Here the CDR3 reads CASSLTADANYGYTF. The CDR3 bases are TGTGCCAGCAGCTTGACAGCAGATGCTAACTATGGCTACACCTTC.